This TCR beta chain derives from a study of cytomegalovirus exposure and HLA in healthy donors. The overall study: The same platform was used for the 120 validation repertoires and the 650 to 800 first-cohort repertoires, a later analysis reported. Whole-study results and caveats: It was 164 TCR beta chains that were listed as cytomegalovirus-associated. Confirmation was obtained in vitro that a few CMV-associated chains are specific for CMV antigens. Despite most TCR sequences being rare, some public TCRs occurred in many donors.

The CDR3 is 13 residues long. Between the trimmed V and J ends, which lost 7 bases and 1 base, there was a span of 8 bases. CDR1 SEHNR and CDR2 FQNEAQ come from the germline V gene (reference sequence). Clones were read by immunoSEQ multiplex PCR, and TCRdb kept only the in-frame ones, dropping some. The data hold approximately 180,000 clones, with approximately 87% observed a single time. Concerning this clone: What it binds is not known.

The TCR sequence derives from a woman aged 25 to 39 in good health and CMV-seronegative. The specimen sequenced was PBMCs. The chain joins TRBV7-9 to TRBJ1-3; D unresolved. CDR3 sequence: CASMGGSGNTIYF. DNA of the CDR3: TGTGCCAGCATGGGAGGGTCTGGAAACACCATATATTTT.